The rows below give T cell receptor beta chains drawn from one sample of a study of OX40 agonist ivuxolimab in advanced cancers. Repertoires were generated with immunoSEQ multiplex PCR, while TCRdb's copy carries only in-frame clones and drops some. The repertoire holds around 97,000 clones, roughly 90% seen once, with roughly 5.5% in the top ten. Sequenced here: CD4+ or CD8+ T cells sorted from blood, sampled in a trial of the OX40 agonist ivuxolimab. All receptors come from an adult with an advanced solid tumor such as melanoma, head and neck, liver or kidney cancer. The CDR3 runs from the conserved cysteine through the conserved F or W. Fields, in order: J gene, V gene, clone size, D gene, CDR3 DNA, CDR3 protein. A D gene is named only where the DNA matches it firmly. A clone size is listed for some rows: how often the clone was seen (once, few, many), or a class if it is expanded.

J: TRBJ2-1
V: TRBV20-1
size: few
D: -
DNA: TGCAGTGCTCACTACCATGAGCAGTTCTTC
CDR3: CSAHYHEQFF

J: TRBJ1-5
V: TRBV19
size: many
D: -
DNA: TGTGCCAGTAGTATCTACGGGTGGAATAGCAATCAGCCCCAGCATTTT
CDR3: CASSIYGWNSNQPQHF

J: TRBJ1-6
V: TRBV9
size: -
D: TRBD1
DNA: TGTGCCAGCAGCGATCCGGGACAGTTAAATTCACCCCTCCACTTT
CDR3: CASSDPGQLNSPLHF

J: TRBJ1-1
V: TRBV11-1
size: -
D: -
DNA: TGTGCCAGCAGCGACCCCTCAGTGGGAAACACTGAAGCTTTCTTT
CDR3: CASSDPSVGNTEAFF

J: TRBJ2-2
V: TRBV7-3
size: -
D: TRBD1
DNA: TGTGCCAGCAGCCCGGACCGGGACAGAAACACCGGGGAGCTGTTTTTT
CDR3: CASSPDRDRNTGELFF

J: TRBJ1-2
V: TRBV5-4
size: -
D: TRBD1
DNA: TGTGCCAGCAGCATCGGACAGGGAGGGGTGTATGGCTACACCTTC
CDR3: CASSIGQGGVYGYTF

J: TRBJ2-3
V: TRBV27
size: -
D: -
DNA: TGTGCCAGCAGTCCGGGACTTCTCGATACGCAGTATTTT
CDR3: CASSPGLLDTQYF

J: TRBJ1-6
V: TRBV2
size: -
D: -
DNA: TGTGCCAGCAGTGAAGACGGGGGGCTCAAGTCACCCCTCCACTTT
CDR3: CASSEDGGLKSPLHF

J: TRBJ1-2
V: TRBV15
size: -
D: -
DNA: TGTGCCACCAGCATCGGTCTTCCTAACTATGGCTACACCTTC
CDR3: CATSIGLPNYGYTF

J: TRBJ2-3
V: TRBV6-6
size: -
D: -
DNA: TGTGCCAGCAGTTACGGGAGGAGGGCCACAGATACGCAGTATTTT
CDR3: CASSYGRRATDTQYF

J: TRBJ2-7
V: TRBV7-2
size: -
D: TRBD2
DNA: TGTGCCAGCAGCTTAGGTAGCGGGGGTTACTACGAGCAGTACTTC
CDR3: CASSLGSGGYYEQYF

J: TRBJ1-4
V: TRBV11-2
size: -
D: -
DNA: TGTGCCAGCAGCTTAATGAGAGGGGATAATGAAAAACTGTTTTTT
CDR3: CASSLMRGDNEKLFF

J: TRBJ1-1
V: TRBV5-1
size: -
D: -
DNA: TGCGCCAGCAGCTCCGGGATGAACACTGAAGCTTTCTTT
CDR3: CASSSGMNTEAFF

J: TRBJ2-6
V: TRBV5-1
size: once
D: -
DNA: TGCGCCAGCAGCCTTTCCGCAGGAGGGGCCAACGTCCTGACTTTC
CDR3: CASSLSAGGANVLTF

J: TRBJ2-7
V: TRBV6-1
size: -
D: -
DNA: TGTGCCAGCCGAGACCCGACAGGCCTCCGGGGCGAGCAGTACTTC
CDR3: CASRDPTGLRGEQYF

J: TRBJ2-3
V: TRBV7-9
size: -
D: TRBD2
DNA: TGTGCCAGCAGCTTCTTCGCGGGGGCAGATACGCAGTATTTT
CDR3: CASSFFAGADTQYF

J: TRBJ2-1
V: TRBV9
size: -
D: TRBD2
DNA: TGTGCCAGCAGCTCGGGACTAGCAAGGGGAGATGAGCAGTTCTTC
CDR3: CASSSGLARGDEQFF

J: TRBJ2-1
V: TRBV18
size: -
D: -
DNA: TGTGCCAGCTCACCCATGGACTTGATCTCCTACAATGAGCAGTTCTTC
CDR3: CASSPMDLISYNEQFF

J: TRBJ1-2
V: TRBV5-6
size: -
D: -
DNA: TGTGCCAGCAGCTTAAAAGGGCAGAACTATGGCTACACCTTC
CDR3: CASSLKGQNYGYTF

J: TRBJ1-2
V: TRBV7-9
size: -
D: -
DNA: TGTGCCAGCAGCTTGGGGAATTCTAACTATGGCTACACCTTC
CDR3: CASSLGNSNYGYTF

J: TRBJ2-7
V: TRBV5-6
size: -
D: -
DNA: TGTGCCAGCAGCTTGTTCGGGCAGGAATACTACGAGCAGTACTTC
CDR3: CASSLFGQEYYEQYF

J: TRBJ1-5
V: TRBV6-1
size: -
D: -
DNA: TGTGCCAGCAGTGACCGTATCCACAGTGGGGACTTGTGGCCCCAGCATTTT
CDR3: CASSDRIHSGDLWPQHF

J: TRBJ2-1
V: TRBV11-2
size: -
D: TRBD2
DNA: TGTGCCAGCAGCTTGTCACTAGCGGGGTATGAGCAGTTCTTC
CDR3: CASSLSLAGYEQFF

J: TRBJ1-2
V: TRBV13
size: -
D: -
DNA: TGTGCCAGCAGCTTATATGGCTACACCTTC
CDR3: CASSLYGYTF

J: TRBJ1-1
V: TRBV18
size: -
D: -
DNA: TGTGCCAGCTCATCTTGGACTGAAGCTTTCTTT
CDR3: CASSSWTEAFF

J: TRBJ1-4
V: TRBV5-1
size: -
D: TRBD1
DNA: TGCGCCAGCAGCCGTCCCGCAGGGGGAAATGAAAAACTGTTTTTT
CDR3: CASSRPAGGNEKLFF

J: TRBJ2-7
V: TRBV6-5
size: -
D: -
DNA: TGTGCCAGCAGCCGAGACAGGCCCCCCTACGAGCAGTACTTC
CDR3: CASSRDRPPYEQYF

J: TRBJ2-3
V: TRBV10-3
size: -
D: -
DNA: TGTGCCATCAGTGAGACAGGGAGCACAGATACGCAGTATTTT
CDR3: CAISETGSTDTQYF